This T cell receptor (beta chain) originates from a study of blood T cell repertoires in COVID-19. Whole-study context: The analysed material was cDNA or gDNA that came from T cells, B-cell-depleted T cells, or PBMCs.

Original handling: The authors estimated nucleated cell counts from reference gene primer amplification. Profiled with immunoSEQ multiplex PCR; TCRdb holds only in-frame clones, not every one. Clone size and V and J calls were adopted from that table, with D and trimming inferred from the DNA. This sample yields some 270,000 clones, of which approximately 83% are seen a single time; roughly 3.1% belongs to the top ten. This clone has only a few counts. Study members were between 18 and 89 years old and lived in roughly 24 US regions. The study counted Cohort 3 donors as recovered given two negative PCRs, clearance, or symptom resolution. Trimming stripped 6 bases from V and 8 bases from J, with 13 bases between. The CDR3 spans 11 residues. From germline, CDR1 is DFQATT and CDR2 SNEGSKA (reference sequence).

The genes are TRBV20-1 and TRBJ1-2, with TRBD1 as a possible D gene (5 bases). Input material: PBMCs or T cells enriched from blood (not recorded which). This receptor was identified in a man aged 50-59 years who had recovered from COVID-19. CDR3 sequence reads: CSARRGRGYTF. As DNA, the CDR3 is TGCAGTGCCCGAAGGGGCAGGGGCTACACCTTC.